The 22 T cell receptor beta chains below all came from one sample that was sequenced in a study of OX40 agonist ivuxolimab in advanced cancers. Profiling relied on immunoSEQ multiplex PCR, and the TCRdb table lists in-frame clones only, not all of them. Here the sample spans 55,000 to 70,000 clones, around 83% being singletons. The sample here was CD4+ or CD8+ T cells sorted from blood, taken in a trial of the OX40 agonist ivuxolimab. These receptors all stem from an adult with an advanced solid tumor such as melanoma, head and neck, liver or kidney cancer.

CDR3 amino acids: CASSIPRTGSRQETQYF. DNA for the CDR3: TGTGCCAGCAGTATACCCAGGACGGGAAGCCGCCAAGAGACCCAGTACTTC. The V and J genes are TRBV2 and TRBJ2-5; maybe TRBD2 (5 bases). Germline CDR1 reads SNHLY; CDR2 reads FYNNEI. V was clipped by 5 bases and J by 1 base, with 20 bases between them. The length of the CDR3 is 17 residues.

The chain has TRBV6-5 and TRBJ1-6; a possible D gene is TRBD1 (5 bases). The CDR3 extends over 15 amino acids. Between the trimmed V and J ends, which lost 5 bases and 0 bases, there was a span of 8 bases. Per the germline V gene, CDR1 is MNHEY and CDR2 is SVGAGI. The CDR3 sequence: CASSTGLSYNSPLHF. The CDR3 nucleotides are TGTGCCAGCAGTACGGGGCTCTCCTATAATTCACCCCTCCACTTT.

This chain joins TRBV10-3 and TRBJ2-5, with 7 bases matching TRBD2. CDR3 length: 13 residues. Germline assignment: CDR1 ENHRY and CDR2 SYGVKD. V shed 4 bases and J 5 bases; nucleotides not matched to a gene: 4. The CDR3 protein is CAISGEGTETQYF. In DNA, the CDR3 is TGTGCCATCAGTGGGGAGGGGACGGAGACCCAGTACTTC.

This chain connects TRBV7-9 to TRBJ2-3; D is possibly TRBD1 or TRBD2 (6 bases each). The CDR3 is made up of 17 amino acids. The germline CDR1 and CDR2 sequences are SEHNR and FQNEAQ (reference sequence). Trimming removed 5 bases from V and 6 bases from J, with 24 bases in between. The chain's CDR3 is CASSPASGSGGGDTQYF. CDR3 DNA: TGTGCCAGCAGCCCCGCGTCCGGTAGCGGAGGGGGGGATACGCAGTATTTT.

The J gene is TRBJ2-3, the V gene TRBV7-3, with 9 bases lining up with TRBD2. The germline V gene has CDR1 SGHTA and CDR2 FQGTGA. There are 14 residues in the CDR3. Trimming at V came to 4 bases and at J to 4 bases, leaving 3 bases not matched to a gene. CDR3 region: CASSSGLASDTQYF. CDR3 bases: TGTGCCAGCAGCTCCGGACTAGCGTCAGATACGCAGTATTTT. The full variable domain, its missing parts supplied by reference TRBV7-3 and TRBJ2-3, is GAGVSQTPSNKVTEKGKYVELRCDPISGHTALYWYRQSLGQGPEFLIYFQGTGAADDSGLPNDRFFAVRPEGSVSTLKIQRTERGDSAVYLCASSSGLASDTQYFGPGTRLTVL.

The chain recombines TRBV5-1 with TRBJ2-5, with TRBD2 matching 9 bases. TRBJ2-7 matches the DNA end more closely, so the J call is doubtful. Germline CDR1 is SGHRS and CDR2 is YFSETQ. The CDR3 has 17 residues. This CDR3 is CASSREAGGRVSYEQYF. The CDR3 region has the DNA TGCGCCAGCAGCCGGGAAGCGGGGGGAAGGGTCTCCTACGAGCAGTACTTC.

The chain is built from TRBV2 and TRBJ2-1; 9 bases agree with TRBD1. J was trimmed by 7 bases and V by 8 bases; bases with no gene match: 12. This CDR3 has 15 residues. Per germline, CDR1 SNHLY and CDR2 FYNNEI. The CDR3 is CASGPGQGARNEQFF. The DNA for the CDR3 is TGTGCCAGCGGGCCGGGACAGGGCGCGAGAAATGAGCAGTTCTTC.

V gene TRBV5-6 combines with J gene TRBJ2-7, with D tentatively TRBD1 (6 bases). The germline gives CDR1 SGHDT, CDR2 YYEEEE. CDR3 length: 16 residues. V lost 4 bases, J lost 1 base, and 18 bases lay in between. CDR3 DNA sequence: TGTGCCAGCAGCGCCTCAACAGGGCTCAGGTCCTACGAGCAGTACTTC. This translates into CASSASTGLRSYEQYF. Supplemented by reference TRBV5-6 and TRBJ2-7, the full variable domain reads DAGVTQSPTHLIKTRGQQVTLRCSPKSGHDTVSWYQQALGQGPQFIFQYYEEEERQRGNFPDRFSGHQFPNYSSELNVNALLLGDSALYLCASSASTGLRSYEQYFGPGTRLTVT.

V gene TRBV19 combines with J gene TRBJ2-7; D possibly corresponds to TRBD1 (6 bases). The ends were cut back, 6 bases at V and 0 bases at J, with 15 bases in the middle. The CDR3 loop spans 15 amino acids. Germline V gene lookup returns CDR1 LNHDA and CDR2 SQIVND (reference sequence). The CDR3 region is CASSQGTPFSYEQYF. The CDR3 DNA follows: TGTGCCAGTAGCCAGGGGACACCATTCTCCTACGAGCAGTACTTC.

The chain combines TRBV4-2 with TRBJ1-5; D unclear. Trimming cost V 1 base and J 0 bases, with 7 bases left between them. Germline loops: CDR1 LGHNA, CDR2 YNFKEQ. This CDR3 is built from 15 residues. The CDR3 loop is CASSQGTGSNQPQHF. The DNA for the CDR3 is TGTGCCAGCAGCCAAGGGACGGGTAGCAATCAGCCCCAGCATTTT.

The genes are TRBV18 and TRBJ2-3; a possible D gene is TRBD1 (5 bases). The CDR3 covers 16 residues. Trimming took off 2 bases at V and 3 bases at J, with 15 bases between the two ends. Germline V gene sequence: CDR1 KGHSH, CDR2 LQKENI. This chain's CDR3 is CASSPSGQGRTDTQYF. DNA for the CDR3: TGTGCCAGCTCACCATCTGGCCAGGGTCGAACAGATACGCAGTATTTT. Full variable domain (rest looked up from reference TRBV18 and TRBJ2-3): NAGVMQNPRHLVRRRGQEARLRCSPMKGHSHVYWYRQLPEEGLKFMVYLQKENIIDESGMPKERFSAEFPKEGPSILRIQQVVRGDSAAYFCASSPSGQGRTDTQYFGPGTRLTVL.

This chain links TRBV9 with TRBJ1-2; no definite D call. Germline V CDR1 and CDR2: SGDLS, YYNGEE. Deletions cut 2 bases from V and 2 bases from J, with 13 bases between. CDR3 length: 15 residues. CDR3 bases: TGTGCCAGCAGCGTCGGGATAAGACTAAACTATGGCTACACCTTC. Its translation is CASSVGIRLNYGYTF.

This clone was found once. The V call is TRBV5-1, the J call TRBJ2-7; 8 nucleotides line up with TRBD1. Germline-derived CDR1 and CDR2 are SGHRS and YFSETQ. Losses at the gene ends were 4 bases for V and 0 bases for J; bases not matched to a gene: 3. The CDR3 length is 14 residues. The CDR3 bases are TGCGCCAGCAGCGCCGGGACAGGCTCCTACGAGCAGTACTTC. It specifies CASSAGTGSYEQYF.

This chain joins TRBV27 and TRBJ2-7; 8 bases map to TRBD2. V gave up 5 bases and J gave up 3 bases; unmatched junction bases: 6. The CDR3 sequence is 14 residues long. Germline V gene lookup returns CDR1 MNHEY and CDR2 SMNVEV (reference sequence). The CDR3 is CASSPLAGNYEQYF. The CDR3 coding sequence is TGTGCCAGCAGTCCCTTAGCGGGGAACTACGAGCAGTACTTC.

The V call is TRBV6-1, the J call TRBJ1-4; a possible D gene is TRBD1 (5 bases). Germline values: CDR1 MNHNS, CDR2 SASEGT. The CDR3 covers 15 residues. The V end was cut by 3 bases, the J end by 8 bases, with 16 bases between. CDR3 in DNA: TGTGCCAGCAGTGAGCTCGGAGGGGCTTGGGAAAAACTGTTTTTT. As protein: CASSELGGAWEKLFF.

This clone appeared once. CDR3 sequence (DNA): TGCGCCAGCAGCTTGGGGACAGATTCTAGCAATCAGCCCCAGCATTTT. Its translation is CASSLGTDSSNQPQHF. The chain recombines TRBV5-1 with TRBJ1-5; a possible D gene is TRBD1 (6 bases). Germline CDR1 and CDR2: SGHRS and YFSETQ. CDR3 length: 16 residues. Trimming shortened V by 0 bases and J by 0 bases, and 10 bases separated the two germline ends.

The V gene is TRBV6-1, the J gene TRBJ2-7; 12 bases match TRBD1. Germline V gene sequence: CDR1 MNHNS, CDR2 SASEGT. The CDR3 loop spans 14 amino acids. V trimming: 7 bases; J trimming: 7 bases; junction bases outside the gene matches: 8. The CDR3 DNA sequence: TGTGCCAGCAATCCGGGACAGGGGGCTCATGAGCAGTACTTC. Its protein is CASNPGQGAHEQYF.

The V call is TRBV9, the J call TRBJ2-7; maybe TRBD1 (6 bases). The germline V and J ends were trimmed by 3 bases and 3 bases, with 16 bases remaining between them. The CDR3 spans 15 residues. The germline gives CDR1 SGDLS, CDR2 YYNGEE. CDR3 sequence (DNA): TGTGCCAGCAGCGCCACGGGACACCCGAACTACGAGCAGTACTTC. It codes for CASSATGHPNYEQYF.

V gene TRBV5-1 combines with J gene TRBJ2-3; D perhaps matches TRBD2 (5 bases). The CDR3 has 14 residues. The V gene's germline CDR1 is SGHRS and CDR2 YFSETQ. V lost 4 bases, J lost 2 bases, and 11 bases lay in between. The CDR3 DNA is TGCGCCAGCAGCGGTGGCGGGTCCACAGATACGCAGTATTTT. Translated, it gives CASSGGGSTDTQYF.

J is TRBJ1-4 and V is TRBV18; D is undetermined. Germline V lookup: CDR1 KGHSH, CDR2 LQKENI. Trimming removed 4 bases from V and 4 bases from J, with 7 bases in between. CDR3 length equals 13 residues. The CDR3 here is CASSRSGNEKLFF. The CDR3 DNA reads TGTGCCAGCTCACGAAGCGGTAATGAAAAACTGTTTTTT.

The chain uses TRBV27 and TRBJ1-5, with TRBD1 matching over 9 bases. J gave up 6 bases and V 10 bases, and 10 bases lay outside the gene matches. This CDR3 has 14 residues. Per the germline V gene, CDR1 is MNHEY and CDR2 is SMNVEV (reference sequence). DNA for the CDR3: TGTGCCACTGTGGAGGACAGGGGTTTTCAGCCCCAGCATTTT. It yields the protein CATVEDRGFQPQHF.

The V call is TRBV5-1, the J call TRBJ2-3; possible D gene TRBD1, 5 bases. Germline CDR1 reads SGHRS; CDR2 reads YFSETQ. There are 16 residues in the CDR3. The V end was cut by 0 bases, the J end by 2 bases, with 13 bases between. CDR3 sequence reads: CASSLEGRTFTDTQYF. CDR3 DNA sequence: TGCGCCAGCAGCTTGGAGGGGCGGACCTTCACAGATACGCAGTATTTT. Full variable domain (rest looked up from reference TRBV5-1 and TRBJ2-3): KAGVTQTPRYLIKTRGQQVTLSCSPISGHRSVSWYQQTPGQGLQFLFEYFSETQRNKGNFPGRFSGRQFSNSRSEMNVSTLELGDSALYLCASSLEGRTFTDTQYFGPGTRLTVL.